The present TCR beta chain was sequenced within a study of beta chain features in type 1 diabetes. All of the isolated RNA was reverse transcribed, so expressed TCRB transcripts were sequenced. The data were produced by immunoSEQ multiplex PCR, yet TCRdb's version contains in-frame clones alone and is incomplete. The sample yields about 340,000 clones, approximately 13% seen once. Study-wide findings and caveats: TCRB CDR3s from Type 1 diabetes patients were moderately but significantly shorter in all four CD4+ subsets.

This CDR3 is built from 15 residues. V was pared by 3 bases and J by 0 bases, with 4 bases of the junction left unmatched. CDR1 is SGHTA, CDR2 FQGNSA, per germline. A few counts support this clone. Its antigen is unknown. This TCR was sampled from a woman under 30 with type 1 diabetes. Material for sequencing was naive CD4+ T cells from blood. This chain uses TRBV7-2 with TRBJ1-2; 7 bases align to TRBD1. The CDR3 sequence: CASSFDGTANYGYTF. The CDR3, as DNA: TGTGCCAGCAGCTTCGACGGGACAGCTAACTATGGCTACACCTTC.